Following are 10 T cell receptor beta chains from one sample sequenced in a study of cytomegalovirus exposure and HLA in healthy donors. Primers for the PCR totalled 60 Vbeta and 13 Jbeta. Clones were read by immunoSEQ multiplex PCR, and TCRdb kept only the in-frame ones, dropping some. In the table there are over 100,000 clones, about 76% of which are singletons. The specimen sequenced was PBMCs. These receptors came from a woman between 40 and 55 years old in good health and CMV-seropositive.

In nucleotides, the CDR3 is TGTGCCAGCAGCCGGACAGGGGGCTATGGCTACACCTTC. Translated: CASSRTGGYGYTF. This rearrangement joins TRBV5-6 to TRBJ1-2; TRBD1 aligns across 10 bases. The V gene's germline CDR1 is SGHDT and CDR2 YYEEEE. With V trimmed by 4 bases and J by 4 bases, 1 base remained unmatched. The CDR3 is 13 residues long.

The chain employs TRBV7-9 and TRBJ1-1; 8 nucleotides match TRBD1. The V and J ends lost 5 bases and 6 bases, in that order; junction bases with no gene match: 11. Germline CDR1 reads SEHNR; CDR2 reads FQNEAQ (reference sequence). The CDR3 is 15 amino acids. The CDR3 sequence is CASSTRAPGQAEAFF. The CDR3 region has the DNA TGTGCCAGCAGCACCCGAGCTCCGGGACAGGCTGAAGCTTTCTTT.

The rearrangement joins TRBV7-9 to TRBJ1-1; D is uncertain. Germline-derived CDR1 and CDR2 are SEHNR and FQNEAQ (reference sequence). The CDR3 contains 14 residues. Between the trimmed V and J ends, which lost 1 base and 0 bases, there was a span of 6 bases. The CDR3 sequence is CASSLDLVNTEAFF. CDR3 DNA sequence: TGTGCCAGCAGCTTAGACTTAGTGAACACTGAAGCTTTCTTT.

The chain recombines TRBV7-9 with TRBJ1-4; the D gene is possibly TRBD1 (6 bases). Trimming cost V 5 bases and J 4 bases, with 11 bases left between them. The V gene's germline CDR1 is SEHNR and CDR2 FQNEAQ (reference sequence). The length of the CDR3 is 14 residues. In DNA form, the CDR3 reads TGTGCCAGCAGCCCCCGGGACAATAATGAAAAACTGTTTTTT. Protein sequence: CASSPRDNNEKLFF.

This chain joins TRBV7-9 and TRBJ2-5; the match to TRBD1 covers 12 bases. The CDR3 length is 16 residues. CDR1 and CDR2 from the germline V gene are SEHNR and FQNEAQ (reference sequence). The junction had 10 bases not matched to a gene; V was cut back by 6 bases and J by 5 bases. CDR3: CASRPPGQGARETQYF. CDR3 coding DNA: TGTGCCAGCAGGCCGCCGGGACAGGGGGCGCGGGAGACCCAGTACTTC.

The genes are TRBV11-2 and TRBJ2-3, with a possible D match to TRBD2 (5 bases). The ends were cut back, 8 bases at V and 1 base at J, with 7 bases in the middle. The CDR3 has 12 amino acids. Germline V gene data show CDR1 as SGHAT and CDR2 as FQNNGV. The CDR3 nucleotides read TGTGCCAGCCTCGGGGGCACAGATACGCAGTATTTT. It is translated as CASLGGTDTQYF. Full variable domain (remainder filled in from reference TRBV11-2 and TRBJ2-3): EAGVAQSPRYKIIEKRQSVAFWCNPISGHATLYWYQQILGQGPKLLIQFQNNGVVDDSQLPKDRFSAERLKGVDSTLKIQPAKLEDSAVYLCASLGGTDTQYFGPGTRLTVL.

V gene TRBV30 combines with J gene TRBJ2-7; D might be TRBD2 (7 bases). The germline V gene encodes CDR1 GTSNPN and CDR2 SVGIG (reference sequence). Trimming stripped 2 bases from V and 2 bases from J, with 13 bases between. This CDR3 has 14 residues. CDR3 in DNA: TGTGCCTGGAGTCCAAGGGGGGGGGCCTACGAGCAGTACTTC. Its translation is CAWSPRGGAYEQYF.

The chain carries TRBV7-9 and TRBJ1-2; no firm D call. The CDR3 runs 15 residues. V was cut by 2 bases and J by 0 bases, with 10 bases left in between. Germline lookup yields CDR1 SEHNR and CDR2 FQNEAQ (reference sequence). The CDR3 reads CASSLLDTPNYGYTF. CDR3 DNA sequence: TGTGCCAGCAGCTTACTTGACACCCCTAACTATGGCTACACCTTC.

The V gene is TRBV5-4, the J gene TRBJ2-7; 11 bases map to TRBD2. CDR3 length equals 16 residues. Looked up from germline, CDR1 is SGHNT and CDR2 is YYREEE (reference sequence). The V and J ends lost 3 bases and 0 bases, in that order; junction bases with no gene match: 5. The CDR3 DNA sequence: TGTGCCAGCAGCTCGGGACTAGCGGACGCCTCCTACGAGCAGTACTTC. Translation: CASSSGLADASYEQYF.

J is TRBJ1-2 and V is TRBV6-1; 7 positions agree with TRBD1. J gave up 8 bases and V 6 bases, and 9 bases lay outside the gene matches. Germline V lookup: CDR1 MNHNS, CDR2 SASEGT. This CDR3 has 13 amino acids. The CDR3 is CASSHDRVAGYTF. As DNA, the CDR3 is TGTGCCAGCAGCCACGACAGGGTAGCCGGCTACACCTTC.